The 2 T cell receptor beta chains reported below all come from one sample, sequenced in a study of blood T cell repertoires in COVID-19. Data came from immunoSEQ multiplex PCR; TCRdb stores just in-frame clones and leaves some out. Of 200,000 to 250,000 clones listed, more than 65% are singletons. Sequencing was carried out using peripheral blood. These receptors were collected from a woman older than 75 with acute or convalescent COVID-19.

The rearrangement links TRBV28 to TRBJ2-5, with 7 nucleotides matching TRBD1. CDR1 is MDHEN and CDR2 is SYDVKM in the germline V gene. The CDR3 has 15 residues. V trimming: 5 bases; J trimming: 1 base; junction bases outside the gene matches: 7. CDR3: CASSPGQTFQETQYF. CDR3 nucleotide sequence: TGTGCCAGCAGTCCGGGACAGACCTTCCAAGAGACCCAGTACTTC.

V gene TRBV9 combines with J gene TRBJ1-2; 9 bases agree with TRBD1. CDR1 is SGDLS, CDR2 YYNGEE, per germline. This CDR3 has 14 residues. V shed 4 bases and J 2 bases; nucleotides not matched to a gene: 3. The CDR3 region has the DNA TGTGCCAGCAGCCGGGGACAGGGAAACTATGGCTACACCTTC. This sequence encodes CASSRGQGNYGYTF.